This is a list of T cell receptor beta chains from one sample in a study of post-analysis software for immune sequencing data. Each CDR3 protein gets one entry after TCRdb re-called the PCR reads with MiXCR. The table shows under 900,000 distinct CDR3 sequences, with about 57% occurring only once. Sample: blood. These receptors originate from a girl aged 5-17 years with multiple sclerosis. The CDR3 runs from the conserved cysteine through the conserved F or W. Fields, in order: V gene, CDR3 length, D gene, J gene, clone size, CDR3 protein, CDR3 DNA. D genes are given only for firm matches. Clone size is stated in some rows and not others, as once, few, many or a class when expanded.

V gene: TRBV20-1
CDR3 length: 13
D gene: TRBD1
J gene: TRBJ1-1
clone size: NA
CDR3 protein: CSGPGQPDSSAFF
CDR3 DNA: TGCAGTGGCCCGGGACAGCCCGACTCTTCAGCTTTCTTT

V gene: TRBV6-5
CDR3 length: 16
D gene: NA
J gene: TRBJ1-1
clone size: NA
CDR3 protein: CASSYGYVSRNTEAFF
CDR3 DNA: TGTGCCAGCAGTTATGGTTACGTGAGCAGGAACACTGAAGCTTTCTTT

V gene: TRBV12-3/TRBV12-4
CDR3 length: 15
D gene: TRBD2
J gene: TRBJ2-1
clone size: NA
CDR3 protein: CASVGRTSGYNEQFF
CDR3 DNA: TGTGCCAGCGTCGGAAGGACTAGCGGCTACAATGAGCAGTTCTTC

V gene: TRBV3-1
CDR3 length: 14
D gene: NA
J gene: TRBJ2-5
clone size: NA
CDR3 protein: CASSLQSVQETQYF
CDR3 DNA: TGTGCCAGCAGCCTACAGTCAGTCCAAGAGACCCAGTACTTC

V gene: TRBV14
CDR3 length: 17
D gene: TRBD2
J gene: TRBJ2-3
clone size: NA
CDR3 protein: CASSQPGTTSSVDTQYF
CDR3 DNA: TGTGCCAGCAGCCAGCCCGGGACTACCTCTTCAGTAGATACGCAGTATTTT

V gene: TRBV20-1
CDR3 length: 14
D gene: TRBD1
J gene: TRBJ2-7
clone size: few
CDR3 protein: CSASPRTGPYEQYF
CDR3 DNA: TGCAGTGCTAGTCCCAGGACAGGGCCCTACGAGCAGTACTTC

V gene: TRBV10-3
CDR3 length: 15
D gene: NA
J gene: TRBJ1-2
clone size: NA
CDR3 protein: CAISESKNRFYGYTF
CDR3 DNA: TGTGCCATCAGTGAGTCGAAGAACAGATTCTATGGCTACACCTTC

V gene: TRBV12-3/TRBV12-4
CDR3 length: 12
D gene: NA
J gene: TRBJ2-7
clone size: few
CDR3 protein: CASRGSRYEQYF
CDR3 DNA: TGTGCCAGCAGGGGGAGCCGATACGAGCAGTACTTC

V gene: TRBV5-1
CDR3 length: 14
D gene: NA
J gene: TRBJ2-3
clone size: NA
CDR3 protein: CASSLGQPLDTQYF
CDR3 DNA: TGCGCCAGCAGCTTGGGACAGCCCCTGGATACGCAGTATTTT

V gene: TRBV7-6
CDR3 length: 16
D gene: TRBD2
J gene: TRBJ2-1
clone size: NA
CDR3 protein: CASSLQTLAGGNEQFF
CDR3 DNA: TGTGCCAGCAGCCTTCAAACACTAGCGGGCGGAAATGAGCAGTTCTTC

V gene: TRBV4-1
CDR3 length: 15
D gene: TRBD1
J gene: TRBJ2-5
clone size: NA
CDR3 protein: CASSQWDRGRETQYF
CDR3 DNA: TGCGCCAGCAGCCAATGGGACAGGGGACGGGAGACCCAGTACTTC

V gene: TRBV12-3/TRBV12-4
CDR3 length: 13
D gene: TRBD2
J gene: TRBJ2-1
clone size: NA
CDR3 protein: CASSLEVGGEQFF
CDR3 DNA: TGTGCCAGCAGTTTAGAGGTGGGGGGGGAACAGTTCTTC

V gene: TRBV7-6
CDR3 length: 15
D gene: NA
J gene: TRBJ2-7
clone size: NA
CDR3 protein: CASSLFGDSSYEQYF
CDR3 DNA: TGTGCCAGCAGCTTATTCGGAGACAGCTCCTACGAGCAGTACTTC

V gene: TRBV29-1
CDR3 length: 15
D gene: TRBD2
J gene: TRBJ2-1
clone size: NA
CDR3 protein: CSEILAGGPAVEQFF
CDR3 DNA: TGCAGCGAGATACTAGCGGGAGGTCCGGCCGTTGAGCAGTTCTTC

V gene: TRBV29-1
CDR3 length: 12
D gene: NA
J gene: TRBJ1-2
clone size: NA
CDR3 protein: CSVADLPYGYTF
CDR3 DNA: TGCAGCGTTGCGGACTTGCCCTATGGCTACACCTTC

V gene: TRBV4-2
CDR3 length: 18
D gene: TRBD2
J gene: TRBJ2-3
clone size: NA
CDR3 protein: CASSQDPFGLARPDTQYF
CDR3 DNA: TGTGCCAGCAGCCAAGATCCCTTCGGACTAGCCCGTCCAGATACGCAGTATTTT

V gene: TRBV2
CDR3 length: 15
D gene: NA
J gene: TRBJ2-4
clone size: NA
CDR3 protein: CASRKEWAVTGEQYF
CDR3 DNA: TGTGCCAGCAGGAAGGAATGGGCGGTTACTGGGGAGCAGTACTTC